Each of the 14 T cell receptor beta chains below was sequenced from the same sample in a study of early T cells in non-severe SARS-CoV-2 infection. TCRdb reprocessed the 5' RACE reads via MiXCR and lists one record per CDR3 protein. In the table there are about 80,000 distinct CDR3 sequences, approximately 12% of which are singletons. The sample was whole blood. These receptors were obtained from an adult who was a healthcare worker with PCR-confirmed SARS-CoV-2 infection or an uninfected control (not recorded which).

J is TRBJ2-3 and V is TRBV5-1, with 14 bases lining up with TRBD2. Germline CDR1 is SGHRS and CDR2 is YFSETQ. The CDR3 consists of 17 residues. The trim removed 4 bases at V and 3 bases at J, leaving 7 bases unmatched. CDR3: CASSQGLAGVRTDTQYF. CDR3 coding DNA: TGCGCCAGCAGCCAGGGACTAGCGGGAGTGAGAACAGATACGCAGTATTTT. The variable domain in full, completed from reference TRBV5-1 and TRBJ2-3, reads KAGVTQTPRYLIKTRGQQVTLSCSPISGHRSVSWYQQTPGQGLQFLFEYFSETQRNKGNFPGRFSGRQFSNSRSEMNVSTLELGDSALYLCASSQGLAGVRTDTQYFGPGTRLTVL.

CDR3 DNA sequence: TGTGCCAGCAGCTTAGAGCTGTTCTCAGGACTTAGCACAGATACGCAGTATTTT. It translates to CASSLELFSGLSTDTQYF. V gene TRBV7-9 combines with J gene TRBJ2-3, with a tentative D call TRBD2 (5 bases). The CDR3 runs 18 residues. V was trimmed by 1 base and J by 0 bases, leaving 17 bases between them. Per the germline V gene, CDR1 is SEHNR and CDR2 is FQNEAQ (reference sequence).

The rearrangement links TRBV18 to TRBJ1-2, with a weak D call TRBD1 (6 bases). Trimming took off 0 bases at V and 7 bases at J, with 15 bases between the two ends. The CDR3 is 15 amino acids. CDR1 and CDR2 from the germline V gene are KGHSH and LQKENI. As DNA, the CDR3 is TGTGCCAGCTCACCACCGGTATTCGGACAGTTTGGCTACACCTTC. This translates into CASSPPVFGQFGYTF.

The chain recombines TRBV29-1 with TRBJ2-3, with 8 bases that match TRBD1. CDR1 SQVTM and CDR2 ANQGSEA come from the germline V gene. V lost 0 bases to trimming and J lost 2 bases; unmatched junction nucleotides: 4. The length of the CDR3 is 15 residues. CDR3 loop: CSVEEDRVPTDTQYF. CDR3 bases: TGCAGCGTTGAAGAGGACAGGGTTCCCACAGATACGCAGTATTTT.

The sample holds a few counts of this clonotype. The chain uses TRBV11-2 and TRBJ2-3; D remains unclear. The CDR3 has 15 amino acids. The V end lost 1 base, the J end lost 4 bases, and 12 bases lay between the germline ends. CDR1 and CDR2 from the germline V gene are SGHAT and FQNNGV. CDR3 sequence reads: CASSLVSAGSDTQYF. The CDR3 nucleotides read TGTGCCAGCAGCTTAGTGTCTGCCGGGTCAGATACGCAGTATTTT.

Comments on this clonotype: This could be a read error, since a much larger clone is one nucleotide away. The chain employs TRBV5-1 and TRBJ2-2; TRBD2 is a possible D gene (6 bases). V lost 0 bases and J 3 bases, leaving 9 bases between the germline ends. The germline V gene encodes CDR1 SGHRS and CDR2 YFSETQ. This CDR3 region has 15 residues. The CDR3 loop reads CASSLAGSHTGELFF. The CDR3 nucleotides are TGCGCCAGCAGCTTGGCCGGGAGCCACACCGGGGAGCTGTTTTTT.

This rearrangement joins TRBV2 to TRBJ2-7; D not certain. This CDR3 region has 12 residues. The V end lost 7 bases, the J end lost 6 bases, and 13 bases lay between the germline ends. CDR1 is SNHLY, CDR2 FYNNEI, per germline. CDR3 in amino acids: CASTSRPVEQYF. The CDR3, as DNA: TGTGCCAGCACCAGTAGACCGGTCGAGCAGTACTTC.

This clonotype was seen a handful of times. V usage is TRBV7-9 and J usage is TRBJ2-7; D tentatively fits TRBD1 or TRBD2 (7 bases each). The germline V and J ends were trimmed by 4 bases and 6 bases, with 19 bases remaining between them. CDR1 and CDR2 (germline): SEHNR, FQNEAQ (reference sequence). The CDR3 is 15 amino acids. The CDR3 DNA reads TGTGCCAGCAGCTCGGGGGGCACAGGGGAGGTCGAGCAGTACTTC. Translating gives CASSSGGTGEVEQYF.

In its sample, this clonotype was seen a few times. CDR3 sequence: CASSVGAHDTEAFF. In DNA, the CDR3 is TGTGCCAGCAGCGTAGGGGCGCACGACACTGAAGCTTTCTTT. The chain employs TRBV9 and TRBJ1-1; D gene unclear. Between the trimmed V and J ends, which lost 0 bases and 3 bases, there was a span of 9 bases. The CDR3 has 14 amino acids. From germline, CDR1 is SGDLS and CDR2 YYNGEE.

This clonotype was observed many times. The chain uses TRBV7-8 and TRBJ2-3, with 8 bases aligning to TRBD2. This CDR3 has 16 amino acids. J gave up 3 bases and V 4 bases, and 9 bases lay outside the gene matches. CDR1 is SGHVS, CDR2 FQNEAQ, per germline. CDR3 protein: CASSSWLAGETDTQYF. CDR3 DNA sequence: TGTGCCAGCAGCTCCTGGCTAGCGGGTGAGACAGATACGCAGTATTTT.

The rearrangement uses TRBV29-1 and TRBJ2-1; perhaps TRBD2 as D (6 bases). CDR3 length equals 12 residues. Germline-derived CDR1 and CDR2 are SQVTM and ANQGSEA. V gave up 7 bases and J gave up 1 base, with 8 bases separating them. The CDR3 region has the DNA TGCAGCGCCGGGACTTCCTACAATGAGCAGTTCTTC. Translating it yields CSAGTSYNEQFF.

The V gene is TRBV20-1, the J gene TRBJ2-5; 8 nucleotides match TRBD2. After removal of 6 bases from V and 2 bases from J, the junction contained 5 bases not matched to a gene. The CDR3 sequence is 13 residues long. The germline CDR1 and CDR2 sequences are DFQATT and SNEGSKA (reference sequence). CDR3 nucleotide sequence: TGCAGTGCCCCTACTAGCGGTCAAGAGACCCAGTACTTC. It is translated as CSAPTSGQETQYF.

This clonotype was found many times. The chain combines TRBV6-1 with TRBJ2-1; 9 nucleotides line up with TRBD2. CDR1 is MNHNS and CDR2 is SASEGT in the germline V gene. There are 14 residues in the CDR3. Losses at the gene ends were 2 bases for V and 8 bases for J; bases not matched to a gene: 4. For the CDR3, the DNA is TGTGCCAGCAGTGAACCGGGACTAGCAGATGAGCAGTTCTTC. Its translation: CASSEPGLADEQFF.

The chain employs TRBV28 and TRBJ2-1; 13 nucleotides line up with TRBD2. Germline trimming cut 4 bases from V and 9 bases from J; bases unmatched to any gene: 9. The CDR3 is 16 amino acids. CDR1 and CDR2 from the germline V gene are MDHEN and SYDVKM. In nucleotides, the CDR3 is TGTGCCAGCAGTTCACCGGGACTAGCGGGAAGGGGTGAGCAGTTCTTC. This sequence encodes CASSSPGLAGRGEQFF.